Listed below are T cell receptor beta chains from one sample, sequenced in a study of identical twins. TCRdb reprocessed the 5' RACE reads with MiXCR, giving one entry per CDR3 protein. The sample holds around 480,000 distinct CDR3 sequences, over 12% seen once. The sample also formed part of further work on yellow fever vaccine responses in identical twins.

Sample: CD4+ T cells sorted from blood. Receptors originate from a woman aged 18-29 years in good health. CDR3s leave out the opening cysteine and the closing phenylalanine or tryptophan. Each record gives: D gene, J gene, V gene, CDR3 protein. The D gene is left open where the match is weak.

-,TRBJ2-1,TRBV20-1,SARGAGSGSYNEQF
-,TRBJ2-5,TRBV2,ATHGDAETQY
-,TRBJ2-1,TRBV10-3,AILDGSSTSYNEQF
TRBD1,TRBJ1-4,TRBV7-9,ASSAGTGREKLF
TRBD2,TRBJ2-1,TRBV6-1,ASSRLAGGREDELF
-,TRBJ2-1,TRBV3-1,ASSQGYREQF
TRBD1,TRBJ1-1,TRBV18,ASSPKQGSDTEAF
-,TRBJ2-1,TRBV12-3/TRBV12-4,ASSIAVYNEQF
-,TRBJ1-4,TRBV12-3/TRBV12-4,ASLGATNEKLF
TRBD2,TRBJ2-2,TRBV12-3/TRBV12-4,ASSSTSGGAGELF
-,TRBJ1-2,TRBV29-1,SVGGGTDYGYT
-,TRBJ1-5,TRBV7-6,ASSPEGGQPQH
TRBD2,TRBJ2-3,TRBV7-2,ASSRLAGVVDTQY
-,TRBJ2-7,TRBV30,AWSGVGRTSSYEQY
TRBD1,TRBJ1-1,TRBV20-1,SASSDRGRVNTEAF
TRBD1,TRBJ2-2,TRBV25-1,ASRGQSNTGELF
TRBD2,TRBJ2-1,TRBV6-2/TRBV6-3,ASFDTSGRINEQF
TRBD2,TRBJ2-7,TRBV7-8,ASSPGLAGVLSYEQY
-,TRBJ2-7,TRBV15,ATSRDRGGSYEQY
-,TRBJ2-1,TRBV5-1,ASGTLGGSSYNEQF
TRBD1,TRBJ2-7,TRBV3-1,ASSRTGLSYEQY
TRBD2,TRBJ2-1,TRBV4-3,ASSLTGLGDNEQF
-,TRBJ2-7,TRBV20-1,SAQGQY
-,TRBJ2-3,TRBV20-1,SARDITDTQY
-,TRBJ2-6,TRBV27,ASTSTPPVSGANVLT
-,TRBJ2-5,TRBV2,ASSEILVGETQY
TRBD1,TRBJ2-6,TRBV30,AYHRDRIQSGANVLT
-,TRBJ2-3,TRBV7-3,ASSLGLYTDTQY
TRBD1,TRBJ1-1,TRBV12-3/TRBV12-4,ASSLQGGLLNTEAF
-,TRBJ2-7,TRBV28,ASRIQGAYEQY
-,TRBJ2-3,TRBV7-2,ASIREGNRVADTQY
-,TRBJ2-7,TRBV5-6,ASRGIGVDYEQY